This T cell receptor beta chain was sequenced for a study of high-grade serous ovarian cancer treatment subgroups. Background on the study: Each sample yielded on average around 7,000 unique TCR beta rearrangements from 14,000 or so reads. General observations from the study: Spatial context was lost because tumors were sequenced in bulk. Different patients shared almost no repertoire; same-patient tumors shared about 0.11 to 0.85.

Notes on this clone: Its antigen remains unknown.

Libraries were prepared by immunoSEQ multiplex PCR; TCRdb keeps only in-frame clonotypes and omits some of them. The repertoire holds some 20,000 clones, with around 75% as singletons. Tumor samples were obtained before definitive surgery or chemotherapy. The sample taken for sequencing was tumor tissue. The receptor's source is a human donor with high-grade serous ovarian cancer.

The DNA of the CDR3 is TGTGCCAGCAGTTACTTGACTGGGTCAGATACGCAGTATTTT. Its translation is CASSYLTGSDTQYF. The chain has TRBV6-6 and TRBJ2-3; D is ambiguous. The CDR3 covers 14 residues. Trimming stripped 1 base from V and 4 bases from J, with 9 bases between. Germline-derived CDR1 and CDR2 are MNHNY and SVGAGI (reference sequence).